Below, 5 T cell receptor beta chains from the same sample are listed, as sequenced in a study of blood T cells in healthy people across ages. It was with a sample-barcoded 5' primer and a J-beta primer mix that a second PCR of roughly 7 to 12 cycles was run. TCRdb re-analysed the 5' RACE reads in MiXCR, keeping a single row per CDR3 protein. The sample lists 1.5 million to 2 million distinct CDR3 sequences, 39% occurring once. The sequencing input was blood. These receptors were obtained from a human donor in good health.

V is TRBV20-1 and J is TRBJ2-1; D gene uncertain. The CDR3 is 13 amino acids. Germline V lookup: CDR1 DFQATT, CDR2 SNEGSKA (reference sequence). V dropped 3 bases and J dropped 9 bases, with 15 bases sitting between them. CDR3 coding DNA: TGCAGTGCTAGCGATTCCCCGGACCTTGAGCAGTTCTTC. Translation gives CSASDSPDLEQFF.

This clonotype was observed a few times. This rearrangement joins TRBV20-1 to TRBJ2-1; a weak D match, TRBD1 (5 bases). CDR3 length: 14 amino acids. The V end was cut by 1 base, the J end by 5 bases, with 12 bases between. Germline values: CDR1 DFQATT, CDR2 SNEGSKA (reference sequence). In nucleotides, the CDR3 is TGCAGTGCTAGAGTTGCAGGGATCCACAATGAGCAGTTCTTC. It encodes CSARVAGIHNEQFF.

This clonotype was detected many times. The chain's CDR3 is CSVEVRQGNEQFF. In nucleotides, the CDR3 is TGCAGCGTTGAAGTCAGACAGGGGAATGAGCAGTTCTTC. The J gene is TRBJ2-1, the V gene TRBV29-1; TRBD1 aligns across 8 bases. Per the germline V gene, CDR1 is SQVTM and CDR2 is ANQGSEA. This CDR3 is built from 13 residues. The J segment lost 7 bases and the V segment lost 1 base, leaving 3 bases of the junction unmatched.

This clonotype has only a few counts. The CDR3 bases are TGTGCCATCAGTGAGGGATCGACGTGGGGAACTGAAGCTTTCTTT. It yields the protein CAISEGSTWGTEAFF. The chain uses TRBV10-3 and TRBJ1-1, with D unclear. CDR1 and CDR2 from the germline V gene are ENHRY and SYGVKD. Trimming left V 2 bases short and J 5 bases short, with 15 bases between. The CDR3 length is 15 residues.

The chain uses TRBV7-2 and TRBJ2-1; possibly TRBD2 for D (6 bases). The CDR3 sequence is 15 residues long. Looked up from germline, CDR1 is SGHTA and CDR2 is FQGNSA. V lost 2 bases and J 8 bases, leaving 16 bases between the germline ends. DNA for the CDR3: TGTGCCAGCAGCTTACAGGTAGCGGAGATCGATGAGCAGTTCTTC. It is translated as CASSLQVAEIDEQFF.